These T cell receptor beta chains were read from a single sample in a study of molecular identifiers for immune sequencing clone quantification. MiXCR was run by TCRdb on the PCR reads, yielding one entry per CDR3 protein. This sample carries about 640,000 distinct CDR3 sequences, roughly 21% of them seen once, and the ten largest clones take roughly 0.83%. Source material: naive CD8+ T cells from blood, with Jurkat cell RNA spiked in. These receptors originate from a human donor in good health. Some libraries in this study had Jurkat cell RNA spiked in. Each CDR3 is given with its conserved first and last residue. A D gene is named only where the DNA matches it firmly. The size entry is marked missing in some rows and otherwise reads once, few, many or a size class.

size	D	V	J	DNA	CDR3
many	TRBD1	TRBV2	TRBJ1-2	TGTGCCAGCGGGGGACAGCAGAACTATGGCTACACCTTC	CASGGQQNYGYTF
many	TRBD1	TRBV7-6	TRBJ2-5	TGTGCCAGCAGCTTCACAGGGGTTTCAGAGACCCAGTACTTC	CASSFTGVSETQYF
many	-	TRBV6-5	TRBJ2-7	TGTGCCAGCAGTTCCCTGGGGGGCGAGCAGTACTTC	CASSSLGGEQYF
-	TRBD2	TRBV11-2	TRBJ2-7	TGTGCCAGCAGCTTAGCGTCCCCACTAAGCGGGAACACTTTAGGGTGGCAGTACTTC	CASSLASPLSGNTLGWQYF
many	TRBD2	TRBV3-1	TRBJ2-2	TGTGCCAGCAGCCCAGATACTAGCGGAACGAACACCGGGGAGCTGTTTTTT	CASSPDTSGTNTGELFF
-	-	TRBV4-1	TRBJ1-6	TGCGCCAGCAGCCGGACCCCAGGCTCCTATAATTCACCCCTCCACTTT	CASSRTPGSYNSPLHF
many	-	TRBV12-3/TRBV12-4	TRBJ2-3	TGTGCCAGCAGCTCGGACCATAGACTAGATACGCAGTATTTT	CASSSDHRLDTQYF
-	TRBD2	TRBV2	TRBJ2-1	TGTGCCAGCACGGCTAGCGGGAGCCTCTCCTACAATGAGCAGTTCTTC	CASTASGSLSYNEQFF
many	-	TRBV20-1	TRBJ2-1	TGCAGTGCTAGAGGCCGGCGTAGTTGGGAGCAGTTCTTC	CSARGRRSWEQFF
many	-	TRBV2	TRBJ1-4	TGTGCCAGCACCACCATCGGCCTTCAGTTCGGGAATGAAAAACTGTTTTTT	CASTTIGLQFGNEKLFF
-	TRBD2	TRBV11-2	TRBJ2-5	TGTGCCAGCAGCTTAGCTAGCGGGGGAACACAAGAGACCCAGTACTTC	CASSLASGGTQETQYF
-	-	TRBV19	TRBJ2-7	TGTGCCAGTAGTATGTGGGTGTTGGGCTACGAGCAGTACTTC	CASSMWVLGYEQYF
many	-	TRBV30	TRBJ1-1	TGTGCCTGGAGCCCCATGAACACTGAAGCTTTCTTT	CAWSPMNTEAFF
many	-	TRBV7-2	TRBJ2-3	TGTGCCAGCAGCCCGGGCGCAGGGTACACAGATACGCAGTATTTT	CASSPGAGYTDTQYF
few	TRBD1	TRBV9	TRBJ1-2	TGTGCCAGCAGCCCCCGGACAGGCTCGGAAAAGGATGGCTACACCTTC	CASSPRTGSEKDGYTF
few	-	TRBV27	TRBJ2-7	TGTGCCAGCCGCCTCTGGTCGGGAAGTTACGAGCAGTACTTC	CASRLWSGSYEQYF
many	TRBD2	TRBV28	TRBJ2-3	TGTGCCAGCAGCACCGATATAGCGGGAGAACCGACAGATACGCAGTATTTT	CASSTDIAGEPTDTQYF
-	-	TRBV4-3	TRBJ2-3	TGCGCCAGCAGCCAAGATATTACCTCCCTCGATACAGATACGCAGTATTTT	CASSQDITSLDTDTQYF
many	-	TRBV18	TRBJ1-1	TGTGCCAGCTCTCCTCCCGGGGGGGTGGAAGCTTTCTTT	CASSPPGGVEAFF
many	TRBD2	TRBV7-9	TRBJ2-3	TGTGCCAGCAGCGCTGGACTAGCGGGGCGCACAGATACGCAGTATTTT	CASSAGLAGRTDTQYF
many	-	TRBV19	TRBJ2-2	TGTGCCAGTAGTATACTCCAGGGGAACACCGGGGAGCTGTTTTTT	CASSILQGNTGELFF
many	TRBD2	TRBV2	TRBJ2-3	TGTGCCAGCAGTGATGGGGCTAGCGGGAGAGGGGGCCTATTCACAGATACGCAGTATTTT	CASSDGASGRGGLFTDTQYF
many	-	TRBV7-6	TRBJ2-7	TGTGCCAGCAGCTTAGCTGGGACCGGCGAGCAGTACTTC	CASSLAGTGEQYF
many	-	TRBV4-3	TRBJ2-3	TGCGCCAGCAGCCAAGAAGGCGGCGGCACAGATACGCAGTATTTT	CASSQEGGGTDTQYF
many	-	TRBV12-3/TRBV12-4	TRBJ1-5	TGTGCCAGCAGTCCAAACAGGTACAATCAGCCCCAGCATTTT	CASSPNRYNQPQHF
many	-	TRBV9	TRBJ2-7	TGTGCCAGCAGCGCGGGGTCCGCGAGGGTCGAGCAGTACTTC	CASSAGSARVEQYF
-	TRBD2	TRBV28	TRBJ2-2	TGTGCCAGCAGTCCGGCGGGACTACCCGACACCGGGGAGCTGTTTTTT	CASSPAGLPDTGELFF
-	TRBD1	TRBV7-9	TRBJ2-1	TGTGCCAGCAGCTGGGGACAGAACCCCAGAAATGAGCAGTTCTTC	CASSWGQNPRNEQFF
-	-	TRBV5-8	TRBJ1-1	TGTGCCAGCAGCTTCCACCGATCGGGCACCGACGCTTTCTTT	CASSFHRSGTDAFF
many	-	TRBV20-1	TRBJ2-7	TGCAGTGCTAGTGGCGACTGGCACTACGAGCAGTACTTC	CSASGDWHYEQYF
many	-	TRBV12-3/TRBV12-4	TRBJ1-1	TGTGCCAGCAGTTTACCGTCGAACACTGAAGCTTTCTTT	CASSLPSNTEAFF
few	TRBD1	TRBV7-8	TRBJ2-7	TGTGCCAGCAGCTTATTAGTGGGACAGGGTTCCAACGAGCAGTACTTC	CASSLLVGQGSNEQYF
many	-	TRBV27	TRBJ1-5	TGTGCCAGCAGTTTATACCCGGGGCCGTATCAGCCCCAGCATTTT	CASSLYPGPYQPQHF
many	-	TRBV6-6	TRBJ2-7	TGTGCCAGCACCACCCTTACAAGCGAGCAGTACTTC	CASTTLTSEQYF
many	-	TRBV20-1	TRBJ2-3	TGCAGTGCCCGGGGCTGGACAGTGCCTAGCACAGATACGCAGTATTTT	CSARGWTVPSTDTQYF
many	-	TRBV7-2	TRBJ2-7	TGTGCCAGCGGCCTAGGGAACGAGCAGTACTTC	CASGLGNEQYF
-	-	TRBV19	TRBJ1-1	TGTGCCAGTAGTTACTGGGCGAACACTGAAGCTTTCTTT	CASSYWANTEAFF
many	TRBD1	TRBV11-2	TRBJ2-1	TGTGCCAGCAGCTTAGATTGGGACAGGGCGGTCCACAATGAGCAGTTCTTC	CASSLDWDRAVHNEQFF
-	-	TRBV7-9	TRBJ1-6	TGTGCCAGCAGCTTATTGACAGGAGCTTCACCCCTCCACTTT	CASSLLTGASPLHF
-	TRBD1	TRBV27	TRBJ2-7	TGTGCCAGCAGTCCGGGGACAGACTACTACGAGCAGTACTTC	CASSPGTDYYEQYF
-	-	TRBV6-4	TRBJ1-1	TGTGCCAGCAGGAGTGGGGCTGAAGCTTTCTTT	CASRSGAEAFF